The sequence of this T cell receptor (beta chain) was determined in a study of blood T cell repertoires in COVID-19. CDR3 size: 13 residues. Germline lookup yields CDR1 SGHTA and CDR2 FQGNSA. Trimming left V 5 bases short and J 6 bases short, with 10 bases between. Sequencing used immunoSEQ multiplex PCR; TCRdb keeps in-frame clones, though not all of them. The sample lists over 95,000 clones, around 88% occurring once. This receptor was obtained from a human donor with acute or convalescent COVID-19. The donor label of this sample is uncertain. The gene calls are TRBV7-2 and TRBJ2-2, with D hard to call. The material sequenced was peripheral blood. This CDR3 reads CASSLEGAGELFF. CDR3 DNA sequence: TGTGCCAGCAGCCTCGAAGGAGCCGGGGAGCTGTTTTTT.